These T cell receptor beta chains were read from a single sample in a study of blood T cell repertoires in COVID-19. The assay was immunoSEQ multiplex PCR, and TCRdb's table has in-frame clones only and misses some. The table has approximately 240,000 clones, 80% to 85% seen once. Sequenced: peripheral blood. These receptors all come from a woman aged 60-75 years with acute or convalescent COVID-19. CDR3s include the opening cysteine and the closing phenylalanine or tryptophan.

cdr3_aa: CASSLGTPETQYF
j_call: TRBJ2-5
v_call: TRBV7-9

cdr3_aa: CASSPDMNYGYTF
j_call: TRBJ1-2
v_call: TRBV6-5

cdr3_aa: CATKGRGSGTEAFF
j_call: TRBJ1-1
v_call: TRBV19

cdr3_aa: CASSDNPSGANQETQYF
j_call: TRBJ2-5
v_call: TRBV7-9

cdr3_aa: CASSKDSEKLFF
j_call: TRBJ1-4
v_call: TRBV6-6

cdr3_aa: CASSLWSTEAFF
j_call: TRBJ1-1
v_call: TRBV12-3/TRBV12-4

cdr3_aa: CASSLDTGGSWHF
j_call: TRBJ1-5
v_call: TRBV7-9

cdr3_aa: CASSRDTYGYTF
j_call: TRBJ1-2
v_call: TRBV28

cdr3_aa: CASRTQGGGLGYTF
j_call: TRBJ1-2
v_call: TRBV19

cdr3_aa: CASSPIFAGANTGELFF
j_call: TRBJ2-2
v_call: TRBV5-1

cdr3_aa: CSVETYFGEKLFF
j_call: TRBJ1-4
v_call: TRBV29-1

cdr3_aa: CASSPDNPRVGETQYF
j_call: TRBJ2-5
v_call: TRBV5-1

cdr3_aa: CASSIAGADTQYF
j_call: TRBJ2-3
v_call: TRBV19

cdr3_aa: CASSWARTDTQYF
j_call: TRBJ2-3
v_call: TRBV19

cdr3_aa: CASSFAGQGADEQYF
j_call: TRBJ2-7
v_call: TRBV5-1

cdr3_aa: CASSDRTGGLPYYGYTF
j_call: TRBJ1-2
v_call: TRBV7-3

cdr3_aa: CASSQDPLAGGQETQYF
j_call: TRBJ2-5
v_call: TRBV4-1

cdr3_aa: CSASPLLSDSPLHF
j_call: TRBJ1-6
v_call: TRBV20-1

cdr3_aa: CAWNTGLGETQYF
j_call: TRBJ2-5
v_call: TRBV30

cdr3_aa: CASSLEGQRSNEKLFF
j_call: TRBJ1-4
v_call: TRBV5-1

cdr3_aa: CASSQVVRGPYEQYF
j_call: TRBJ2-7
v_call: TRBV4-1

cdr3_aa: CASRHRVEQFF
j_call: TRBJ2-1
v_call: TRBV7-2

cdr3_aa: CASSVVSGVPFF
j_call: TRBJ2-1
v_call: TRBV9

cdr3_aa: CASSRQGEAFF
j_call: TRBJ1-1
v_call: TRBV7-9

cdr3_aa: CASSARAGRITDTQYF
j_call: TRBJ2-3
v_call: TRBV19

cdr3_aa: CASSQDFASPLHF
j_call: TRBJ1-6
v_call: TRBV4-1